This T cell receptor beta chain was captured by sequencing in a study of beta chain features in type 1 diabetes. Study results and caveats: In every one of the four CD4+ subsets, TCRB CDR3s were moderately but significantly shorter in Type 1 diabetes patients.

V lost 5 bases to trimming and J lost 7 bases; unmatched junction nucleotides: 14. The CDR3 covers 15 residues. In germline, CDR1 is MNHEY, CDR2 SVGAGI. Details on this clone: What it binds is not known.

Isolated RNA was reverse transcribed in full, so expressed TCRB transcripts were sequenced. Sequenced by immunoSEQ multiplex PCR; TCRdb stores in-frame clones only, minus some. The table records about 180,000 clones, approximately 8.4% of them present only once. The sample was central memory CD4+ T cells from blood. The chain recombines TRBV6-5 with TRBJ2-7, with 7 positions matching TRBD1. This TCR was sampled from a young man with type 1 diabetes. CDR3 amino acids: CASSRSGTDLREQYF. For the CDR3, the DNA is TGTGCCAGCAGTAGATCCGGGACAGACTTAAGAGAGCAGTACTTC.